These T cell receptor beta chains were read from a single sample in a study of blood T cell repertoires in COVID-19. TCRdb keeps only in-frame clones here, not all; method: immunoSEQ multiplex PCR. The repertoire includes fewer than 250,000 clones, around 76% of them detected once, and approximately 7.8% sits in the top ten. The source material was peripheral blood. The receptors here all came from a woman between 55 and 75 years old with COVID-19, enrolled during active disease. Each CDR3 is given with its conserved first and last residue. Where a row states a size, it is once, few, many or the class of an expanded clone; other rows omit it.

clone_size j_call v_call cdr3_aa
- TRBJ1-5 TRBV5-8 CASSPFYSFSNQPQHF
few TRBJ2-3 TRBV4-1 CASSQDRGTTGGRFDTQYF
few TRBJ1-1 TRBV7-8 CASRLRVGNTEAFF
few TRBJ1-1 TRBV6-5 CASSRRVADTEAFF
- TRBJ2-1 TRBV15 CATSRDSSSPGYNEQFF
- TRBJ1-2 TRBV25-1 CASSGPGSGYTF
- TRBJ1-2 TRBV3-1/TRBV3-2 CASSQTWTGDGYTF
- TRBJ2-1 TRBV5-1 CASSLGQGRSVEQFF
- TRBJ1-1 TRBV5-1 CASSSTNSNTEAFF
- TRBJ1-1 TRBV2 CASRAGLNTEAFF
- TRBJ2-6 TRBV5-1 CASSLVQSGANVLTF
- TRBJ1-4 TRBV5-1 CASSLDPGQTTNEKLFF
- TRBJ2-3 TRBV5-5 CASSLVLAGGPSDTQYF
- TRBJ2-5 TRBV9 CASSQMGGALQETQYF
- TRBJ2-7 TRBV29-1 CSVGDRSREQYF
once TRBJ1-1 TRBV5-6 CASSLTGSNTEAFF
- TRBJ1-2 TRBV6-1 CASSEGTGVYLNYGYTF
- TRBJ1-4 TRBV24-1 CATSDQGVEEKLFF
- TRBJ1-2 TRBV28 CASDRTGANYGYTF
- TRBJ1-1 TRBV28 CASRYGQAYTEAFF